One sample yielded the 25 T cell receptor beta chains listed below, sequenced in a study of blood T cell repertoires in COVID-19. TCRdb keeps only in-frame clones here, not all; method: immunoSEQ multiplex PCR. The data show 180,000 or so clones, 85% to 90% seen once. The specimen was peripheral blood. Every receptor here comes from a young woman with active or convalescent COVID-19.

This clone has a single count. The CDR3 loop is CASSTEAGGVLEETQYF. CDR3 DNA sequence: TGTGCCAGTAGTACGGAGGCGGGGGGCGTACTGGAAGAGACCCAGTACTTC. This sequence joins TRBV19 and TRBJ2-5; 8 nucleotides align to TRBD2. Germline V lookup: CDR1 LNHDA, CDR2 SQIVND (reference sequence). The CDR3 length is 17 residues. The J segment lost 3 bases and the V segment lost 4 bases, leaving 13 bases of the junction unmatched.

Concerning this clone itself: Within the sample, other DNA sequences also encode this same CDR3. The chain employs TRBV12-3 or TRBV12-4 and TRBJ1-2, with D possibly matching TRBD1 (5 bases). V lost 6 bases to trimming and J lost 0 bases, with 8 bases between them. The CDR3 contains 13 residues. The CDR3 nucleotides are TGTGCCAGCAGAGAGACAGCTAACTATGGCTACACCTTC. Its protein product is CASRETANYGYTF.

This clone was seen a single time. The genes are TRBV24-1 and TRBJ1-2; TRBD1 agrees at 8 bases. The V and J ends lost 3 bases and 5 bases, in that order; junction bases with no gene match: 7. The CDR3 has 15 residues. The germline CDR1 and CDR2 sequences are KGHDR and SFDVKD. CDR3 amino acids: CATSDPRTGQYGYTF. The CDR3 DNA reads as TGTGCCACCAGTGATCCGCGGACAGGGCAATATGGCTACACCTTC.

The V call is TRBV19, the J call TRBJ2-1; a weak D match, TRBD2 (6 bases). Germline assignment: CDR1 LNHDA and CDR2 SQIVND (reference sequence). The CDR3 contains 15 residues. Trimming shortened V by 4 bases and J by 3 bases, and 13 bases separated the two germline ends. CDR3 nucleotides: TGTGCCAGTAGTACGTTGGGCGGGATCTACAATGAGCAGTTCTTC. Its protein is CASSTLGGIYNEQFF.

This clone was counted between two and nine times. The DNA of the CDR3 is TGTGCCAGCAGCTCCTCCGGGACTAGAGAGCCTGAGCAGTTCTTC. Translated: CASSSSGTREPEQFF. This chain links TRBV7-9 with TRBJ2-1, with 8 bases matching TRBD2. The V gene end was trimmed by 4 bases and the J gene end by 9 bases; junction bases not matched to a gene: 11. The CDR3 extends over 15 amino acids. Germline CDR1 SEHNR, CDR2 FQNEAQ (reference sequence).

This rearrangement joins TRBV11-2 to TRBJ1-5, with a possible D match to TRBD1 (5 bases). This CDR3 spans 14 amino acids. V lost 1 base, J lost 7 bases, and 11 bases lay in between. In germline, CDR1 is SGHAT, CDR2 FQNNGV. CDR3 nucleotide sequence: TGTGCCAGCAGCTTAGCCAGGGATGGACAGCCCCAGCATTTT. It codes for CASSLARDGQPQHF.

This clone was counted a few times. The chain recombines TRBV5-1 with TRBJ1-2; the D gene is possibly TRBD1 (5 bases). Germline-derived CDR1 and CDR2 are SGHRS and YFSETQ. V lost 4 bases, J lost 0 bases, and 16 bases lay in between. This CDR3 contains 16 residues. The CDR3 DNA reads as TGCGCCAGCAGCATACAGGCTGGAAAAGCTAACTATGGCTACACCTTC. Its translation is CASSIQAGKANYGYTF.

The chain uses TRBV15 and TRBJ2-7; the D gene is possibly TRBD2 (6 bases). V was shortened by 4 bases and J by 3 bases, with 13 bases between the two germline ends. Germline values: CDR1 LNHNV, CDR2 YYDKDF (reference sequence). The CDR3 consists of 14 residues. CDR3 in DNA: TGTGCCACCAGCACCCGGGACTCGGGCTACGAGCAGTACTTC. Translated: CATSTRDSGYEQYF.

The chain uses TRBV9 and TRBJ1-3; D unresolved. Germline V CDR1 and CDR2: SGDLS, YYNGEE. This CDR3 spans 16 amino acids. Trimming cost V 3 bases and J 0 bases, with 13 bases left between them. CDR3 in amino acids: CASSAGTSYSGNTIYF. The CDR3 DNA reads TGTGCCAGCAGCGCGGGTACTTCCTACTCTGGAAACACCATATATTTT.

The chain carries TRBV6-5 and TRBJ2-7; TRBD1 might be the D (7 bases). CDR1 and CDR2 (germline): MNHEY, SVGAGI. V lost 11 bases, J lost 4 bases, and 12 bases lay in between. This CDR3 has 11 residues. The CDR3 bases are TGTGCCCTATCAGGGGGGTACGAGCAGTACTTC. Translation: CALSGGYEQYF.

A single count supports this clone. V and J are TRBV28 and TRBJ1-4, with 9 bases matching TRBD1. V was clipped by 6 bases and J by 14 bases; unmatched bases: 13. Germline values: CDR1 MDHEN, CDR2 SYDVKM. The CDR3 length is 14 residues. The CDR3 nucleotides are TGTGCCAGCAGCTATCCTCGGGGACAGGGATGGCTGTTTTTT. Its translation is CASSYPRGQGWLFF.

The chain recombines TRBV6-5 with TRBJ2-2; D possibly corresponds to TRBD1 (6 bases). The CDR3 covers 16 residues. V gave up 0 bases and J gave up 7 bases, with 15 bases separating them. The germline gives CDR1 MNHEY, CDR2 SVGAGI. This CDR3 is CASSYSQPGAGGELFF. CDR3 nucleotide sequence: TGTGCCAGCAGTTACTCCCAGCCAGGGGCCGGCGGGGAGCTGTTTTTT.

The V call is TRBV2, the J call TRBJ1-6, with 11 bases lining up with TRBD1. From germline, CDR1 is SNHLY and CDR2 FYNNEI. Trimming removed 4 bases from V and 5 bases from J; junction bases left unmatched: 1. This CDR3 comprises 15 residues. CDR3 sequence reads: CASSGDRGNNSPLHF. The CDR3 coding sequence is TGTGCCAGCAGTGGGGACAGGGGGAATAATTCACCCCTCCACTTT. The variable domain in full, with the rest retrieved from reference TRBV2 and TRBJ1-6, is EPEVTQTPSHQVTQMGQEVILRCVPISNHLYFYWYRQILGQKVEFLVSFYNNEISEKSEIFDDQFSVERPDGSNFTLKIRSTKLEDSAMYFCASSGDRGNNSPLHFGNGTRLTVT.

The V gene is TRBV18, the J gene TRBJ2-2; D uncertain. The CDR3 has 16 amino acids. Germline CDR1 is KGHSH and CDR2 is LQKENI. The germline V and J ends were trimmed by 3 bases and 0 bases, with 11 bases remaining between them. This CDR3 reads CASSPILAPNTGELFF. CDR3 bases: TGTGCCAGCTCACCCATACTTGCACCGAACACCGGGGAGCTGTTTTTT.

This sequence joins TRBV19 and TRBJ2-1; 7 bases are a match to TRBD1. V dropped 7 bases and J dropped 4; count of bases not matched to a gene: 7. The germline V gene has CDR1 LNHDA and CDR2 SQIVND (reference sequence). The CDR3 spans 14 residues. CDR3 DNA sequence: TGTGCCAGTACCTTGACAGGGCCATACAATGAGCAGTTCTTC. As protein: CASTLTGPYNEQFF.

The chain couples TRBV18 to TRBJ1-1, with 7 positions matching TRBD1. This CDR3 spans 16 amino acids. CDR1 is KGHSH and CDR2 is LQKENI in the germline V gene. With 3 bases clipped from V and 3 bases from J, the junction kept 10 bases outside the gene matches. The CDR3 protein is CASSPRTGLGDTEAFF. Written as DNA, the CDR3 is TGTGCCAGCTCACCCAGGACAGGATTAGGGGACACTGAAGCTTTCTTT.

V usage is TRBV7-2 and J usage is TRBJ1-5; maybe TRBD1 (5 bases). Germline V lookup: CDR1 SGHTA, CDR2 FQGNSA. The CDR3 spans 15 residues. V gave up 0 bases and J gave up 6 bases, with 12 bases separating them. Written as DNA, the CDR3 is TGTGCCAGCAGCTTAGCGTGGCAGGGAGGTCAGCCCCAGCATTTT. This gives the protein CASSLAWQGGQPQHF.

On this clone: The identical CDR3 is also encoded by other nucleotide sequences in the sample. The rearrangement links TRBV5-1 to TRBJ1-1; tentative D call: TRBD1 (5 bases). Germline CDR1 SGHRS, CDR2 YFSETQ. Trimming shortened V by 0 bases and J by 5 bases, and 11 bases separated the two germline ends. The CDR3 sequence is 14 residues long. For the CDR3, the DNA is TGCGCCAGCAGCTTGGCAGGGTTGGGGACTGAAGCTTTCTTT. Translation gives CASSLAGLGTEAFF.

The CDR3 coding sequence is TGTGCCAGCAGCTTAGCCGCCCTCACCTCCCGGGCTTTCTTT. Translated, it gives CASSLAALTSRAFF. V usage is TRBV7-9 and J usage is TRBJ1-1; the D is unclear. The germline CDR1 and CDR2 sequences are SEHNR and FQNEAQ (reference sequence). CDR3 length equals 14 residues. V lost 0 bases to trimming and J lost 11 bases, with 16 bases between them.

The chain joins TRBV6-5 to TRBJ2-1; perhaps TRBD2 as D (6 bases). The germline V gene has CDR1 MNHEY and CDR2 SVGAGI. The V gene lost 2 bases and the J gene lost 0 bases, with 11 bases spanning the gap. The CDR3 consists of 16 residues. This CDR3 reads CASSYGRLVSYNEQFF. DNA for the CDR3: TGTGCCAGCAGTTACGGGCGACTAGTCTCCTACAATGAGCAGTTCTTC.

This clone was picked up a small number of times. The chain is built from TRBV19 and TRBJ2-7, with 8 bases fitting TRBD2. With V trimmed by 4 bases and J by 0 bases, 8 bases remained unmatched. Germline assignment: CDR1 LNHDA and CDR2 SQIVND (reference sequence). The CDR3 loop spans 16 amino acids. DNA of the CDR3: TGTGCCAGTAGTAAAGGACTAGCTGTAAGCTCCTACGAGCAGTACTTC. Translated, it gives CASSKGLAVSSYEQYF.

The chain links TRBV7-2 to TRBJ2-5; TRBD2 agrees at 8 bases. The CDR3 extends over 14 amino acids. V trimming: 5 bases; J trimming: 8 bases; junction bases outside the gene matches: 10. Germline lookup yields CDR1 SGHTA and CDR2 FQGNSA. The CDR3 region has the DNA TGTGCCAGCAGCCAAAGACGGGGGGGGCAAACCCAGTACTTC. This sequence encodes CASSQRRGGQTQYF. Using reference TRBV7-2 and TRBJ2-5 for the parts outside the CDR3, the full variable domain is GAGVSQSPSNKVTEKGKDVELRCDPISGHTALYWYRQSLGQGLEFLIYFQGNSAPDKSGLPSDRFSAERTGGSVSTLTIQRTQQEDSAVYLCASSQRRGGQTQYFGPGTRLLVL.

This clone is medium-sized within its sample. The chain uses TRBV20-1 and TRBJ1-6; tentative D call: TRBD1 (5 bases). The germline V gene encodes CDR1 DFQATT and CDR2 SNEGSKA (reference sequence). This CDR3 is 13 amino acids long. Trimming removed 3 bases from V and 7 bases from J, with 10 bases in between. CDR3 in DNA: TGCAGTGCTAGTTCAGGGTACAATTCACCCCTCCACTTT. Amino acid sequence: CSASSGYNSPLHF.

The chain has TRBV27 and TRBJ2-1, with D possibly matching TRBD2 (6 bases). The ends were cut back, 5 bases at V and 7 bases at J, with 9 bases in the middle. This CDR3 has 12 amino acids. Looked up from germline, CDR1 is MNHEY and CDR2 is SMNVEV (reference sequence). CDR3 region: CASSEDYNEQFF. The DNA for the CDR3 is TGTGCCAGCAGTGAGGACTATAATGAGCAGTTCTTC.

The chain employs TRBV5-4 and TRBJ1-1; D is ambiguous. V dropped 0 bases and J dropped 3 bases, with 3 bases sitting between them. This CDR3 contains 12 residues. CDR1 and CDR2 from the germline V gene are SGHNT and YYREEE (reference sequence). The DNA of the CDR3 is TGTGCCAGCAGCTTGGCCGACACTGAAGCTTTCTTT. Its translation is CASSLADTEAFF.